Below are 24 T cell receptor beta chains sequenced from a single sample in a study of T cell responses to AZD1222 COVID-19 vaccine (dated by TCRdb to the early 2020s). Libraries were made using the immunoSEQ multiplex PCR assay. TCRdb obtained this table from immuneACCESS and retained in-frame rearrangements with V and J assigned. These tables miss some clones; where compared with another copy, unresolved V genes account for less than half of the shortfall, and the remainder is unexplained. For this sample the table gives 80,000 to 130,000 clones, of which approximately 91% were detected only once. Of the sample, 15% to 20% is held by the ten largest clones. Taken with the paper, the label for time point translates to: baseline before first vaccination. Sequencing used peripheral blood, obtained on day 0 of AZD1222 vaccination. The source of these receptors is an adult in good health.

The rearrangement links TRBV20-1 to TRBJ1-1, with D unclear. The length of the CDR3 is 11 residues. V was pared by 1 base and J by 6 bases, with 6 bases between. CDR1 is DFQATT and CDR2 is SNEGSKA in the germline V gene (reference sequence). The CDR3 sequence is CSARGGAEAFF. The CDR3 nucleotides read TGCAGTGCTAGAGGCGGGGCTGAAGCTTTCTTT.

The V and J genes are TRBV5-6 and TRBJ1-6; D uncertain. The V end lost 2 bases, the J end lost 6 bases, and 15 bases lay between the germline ends. Germline V gene sequence: CDR1 SGHDT, CDR2 YYEEEE. The length of the CDR3 is 16 residues. The CDR3 DNA reads TGTGCCAGCAGCTTAGGGAGCCCAGAGCCTAATTCACCCCTCCACTTT. Its translation: CASSLGSPEPNSPLHF.

The chain carries TRBV6-2 or TRBV6-3 and TRBJ1-3, with D hard to call. Germline-derived CDR1 and CDR2 are MNHEY and SVGEGT. The length of the CDR3 is 14 residues. Between the trimmed V and J ends, which lost 5 bases and 2 bases, there was a span of 10 bases. CDR3 bases: TGTGCCAGCAGTAGGTCAGCAACTGGAAACACCATATATTTT. Amino acid sequence: CASSRSATGNTIYF.

The chain joins TRBV10-3 to TRBJ1-1; tentatively, D is TRBD1 (6 bases). Germline V gene sequence: CDR1 ENHRY, CDR2 SYGVKD. V was shortened by 3 bases and J by 1 base, with 9 bases between the two germline ends. This CDR3 contains 14 residues. This CDR3 is CAISDGQKNTEAFF. The CDR3 DNA reads as TGTGCCATCAGTGACGGACAGAAGAACACTGAAGCTTTCTTT.

This clone was counted a few times. In DNA form, the CDR3 reads TGTGCCAGCAGTTACGACACGATTAGCCTTTATTACAATGAGCAGTTCTTC. Residues: CASSYDTISLYYNEQFF. The rearrangement links TRBV6-2 or TRBV6-3 to TRBJ2-1, with D unclear. The CDR3 contains 17 residues. V dropped 2 bases and J dropped 4 bases, with 18 bases sitting between them. Germline V CDR1 and CDR2: MNHEY, SVGEGT.

This sequence joins TRBV6-1 and TRBJ1-2; D perhaps matches TRBD1 (5 bases). V was shortened by 2 bases and J by 4 bases, with 23 bases between the two germline ends. Germline loops: CDR1 MNHNS, CDR2 SASEGT. CDR3 length: 18 amino acids. CDR3 in DNA: TGTGCCAGCAGTGAAAGGATACTTAGACTGACAGACGCCTATGGCTACACCTTC. Protein: CASSERILRLTDAYGYTF.

The V and J genes are TRBV5-1 and TRBJ1-2, with 9 bases identical to TRBD1. This CDR3 spans 13 amino acids. V lost 0 bases, J lost 7 bases, and 1 base stayed unmatched. From germline, CDR1 is SGHRS and CDR2 YFSETQ. CDR3 DNA: TGCGCCAGCAGCTTGGGACAGGGGGTTGGCTACACCTTC. It is translated as CASSLGQGVGYTF.

The chain is built from TRBV15 and TRBJ1-4, with D possibly matching TRBD1 (5 bases). V was trimmed by 0 bases and J by 5 bases, leaving 7 bases between them. Germline CDR1 reads LNHNV; CDR2 reads YYDKDF (reference sequence). CDR3 size: 14 residues. The CDR3 region is CATSRDPGNEKLFF. The CDR3 coding sequence is TGTGCCACCAGCAGAGACCCAGGGAATGAAAAACTGTTTTTT.

The J gene is TRBJ1-2, the V gene TRBV2, with a possible D match to TRBD1 (5 bases). The CDR3 has 13 residues. Germline assignment: CDR1 SNHLY and CDR2 FYNNEI. V was shortened by 8 bases and J by 2 bases, with 12 bases between the two germline ends. CDR3 coding DNA: TGTGCCAGCGATGGACAAGGGAACTATGGCTACACCTTC. It translates to CASDGQGNYGYTF.

The rearrangement joins TRBV30 to TRBJ1-4; weak D call: TRBD1 (6 bases). With 5 bases removed from V and 8 bases from J, the gap between germline ends came to 15 bases. The CDR3 loop spans 13 amino acids. Germline CDR1 GTSNPN, CDR2 SVGIG (reference sequence). The CDR3 DNA is TGTGCCTGGGGTGAGGGGGTAGGGGAAAAACTGTTTTTT. This translates into CAWGEGVGEKLFF.

The rearrangement uses TRBV19 and TRBJ2-5; a weak D match, TRBD2 (7 bases). The CDR3 is 15 residues long. The V gene lost 5 bases and the J gene lost 3 bases, with 16 bases spanning the gap. Germline-derived CDR1 and CDR2 are LNHDA and SQIVND (reference sequence). The CDR3 nucleotides are TGTGCCAGTAGTCCGTCCGCGGGGGCGAAAGAGACCCAGTACTTC. It yields the protein CASSPSAGAKETQYF. Full variable domain (outside the CDR3, taken from reference TRBV19 and TRBJ2-5): DGGITQSPKYLFRKEGQNVTLSCEQNLNHDAMYWYRQDPGQGLRLIYYSQIVNDFQKGDIAEGYSVSREKKESFPLTVTSAQKNPTAFYLCASSPSAGAKETQYFGPGTRLLVL.

This rearrangement joins TRBV18 to TRBJ1-1; 8 bases align to TRBD1. V lost 6 bases and J lost 3; bases outside the gene matches: 3. The CDR3 sequence is 13 residues long. Germline-derived CDR1 and CDR2 are KGHSH and LQKENI. The CDR3 coding sequence is TGTGCCAGCTCCGGACAGGGAGACACTGAAGCTTTCTTT. Translating gives CASSGQGDTEAFF.

The V and J genes are TRBV10-3 and TRBJ1-1, with 8 bases fitting TRBD1. Germline V gives CDR1 ENHRY, CDR2 SYGVKD. With 6 bases clipped from V and 5 bases from J, the junction kept 5 bases outside the gene matches. The CDR3 runs to 13 residues. As DNA, the CDR3 is TGTGCCATCAGCCAACAGGGGGGGACTGAAGCTTTCTTT. It codes for CAISQQGGTEAFF.

The chain combines TRBV25-1 with TRBJ2-3, with D hard to call. The germline CDR1 and CDR2 sequences are MGHDK and SYGVNS. The length of the CDR3 is 14 residues. The V end was cut by 6 bases, the J end by 0 bases, with 10 bases between. The CDR3 nucleotides are TGTGCCAGCAGCCCGAAAGGGAGCACAGATACGCAGTATTTT. It encodes CASSPKGSTDTQYF.

This clone appeared many times. The CDR3 region has the DNA TGTGCTAGTGGTTACGGACGCACTGAAGCTTTCTTT. It is translated as CASGYGRTEAFF. The genes are TRBV12-5 and TRBJ1-1, with unresolved D. Trimming removed 4 bases from V and 4 bases from J, with 7 bases in between. Germline V lookup: CDR1 LGHNT, CDR2 FRNRAP. This CDR3 region has 12 residues.

The V gene is TRBV2, the J gene TRBJ2-5; 9 positions match TRBD2. The trim removed 7 bases at V and 3 bases at J, leaving 9 bases unmatched. The CDR3 extends over 15 amino acids. Looked up from germline, CDR1 is SNHLY and CDR2 is FYNNEI. DNA for the CDR3: TGTGCCAGCAATGGGCTAGCGGGGTCCAAAGAGACCCAGTACTTC. This translates into CASNGLAGSKETQYF.

This clone was seen just once. The chain combines TRBV19 with TRBJ2-7; 10 bases agree with TRBD2. Germline values: CDR1 LNHDA, CDR2 SQIVND (reference sequence). The CDR3 has 15 residues. V lost 3 bases to trimming and J lost 0 bases; unmatched junction nucleotides: 2. CDR3: CASSMASGSSYEQYF. In DNA form, the CDR3 reads TGTGCCAGTAGTATGGCTAGCGGGAGCTCCTACGAGCAGTACTTC.

This sequence joins TRBV30 and TRBJ1-5, with D unclear. Germline-derived CDR1 and CDR2 are GTSNPN and SVGIG (reference sequence). The germline V and J ends were trimmed by 4 bases and 0 bases, with 7 bases remaining between them. There are 13 residues in the CDR3. The CDR3 DNA is TGTGCCTGGACGAAAAATAGCAATCAGCCCCAGCATTTT. It codes for CAWTKNSNQPQHF.

The chain employs TRBV5-8 and TRBJ1-2; tentative D call: TRBD1 (5 bases). Germline CDR1 SGHTS, CDR2 YDEGEE. The CDR3 sequence is 14 residues long. The V gene lost 6 bases and the J gene lost 4 bases, with 16 bases spanning the gap. CDR3 in DNA: TGTGCCAGCACCCCTGGGCAGGGACCCTATGGCTACACCTTC. This codes for CASTPGQGPYGYTF.

The chain uses TRBV7-9 and TRBJ2-1; TRBD1 matches 10 bases. The CDR3 totals 16 residues. Germline V gives CDR1 SEHNR, CDR2 FQNEAQ (reference sequence). V gave up 4 bases and J gave up 9 bases; unmatched junction bases: 12. CDR3 sequence (DNA): TGTGCCAGCAGCTATGACCCGGGACAGGGGTCGAGTGAGCAGTTCTTC. This sequence encodes CASSYDPGQGSSEQFF.

The chain couples TRBV28 to TRBJ2-6; D may be TRBD2 (6 bases). In germline, CDR1 is MDHEN, CDR2 SYDVKM. CDR3 length: 15 residues. Trimming cost V 3 bases and J 4 bases, with 10 bases left between them. CDR3 nucleotide sequence: TGTGCCAGCAGTTTCCCGGCGGGAGGGGCCAACGTCCTGACTTTC. Its protein is CASSFPAGGANVLTF. Based on the CDR3 plus reference TRBV28 and TRBJ2-6, the full variable domain is DVKVTQSSRYLVKRTGEKVFLECVQDMDHENMFWYRQDPGLGLRLIYFSYDVKMKEKGDIPEGYSVSREKKERFSLILESASTNQTSMYLCASSFPAGGANVLTFGAGSRLTVL.

This chain connects TRBV30 to TRBJ2-3; D might be TRBD2 (6 bases). CDR1 is GTSNPN and CDR2 is SVGIG in the germline V gene (reference sequence). This CDR3 contains 12 residues. V was shortened by 1 base and J by 14 bases, with 16 bases between the two germline ends. The chain's CDR3 is CAWSEAGPPPYF. The CDR3 DNA sequence: TGTGCCTGGAGTGAGGCGGGGCCCCCGCCGTATTTT.

The gene calls are TRBV7-8 and TRBJ1-6, with D tentatively TRBD1 (5 bases). Trimming left V 2 bases short and J 9 bases short, with 17 bases between. The CDR3 runs 16 residues. Germline CDR1 and CDR2: SGHVS and FQNEAQ. CDR3 sequence reads: CASSLRNTVGGSPLHF. CDR3 DNA sequence: TGTGCCAGCAGCTTACGGAACACGGTCGGGGGTTCACCCCTCCACTTT.

The chain combines TRBV6-1 with TRBJ2-1, with a possible D match to TRBD2 (6 bases). This CDR3 contains 16 residues. CDR1 is MNHNS and CDR2 is SASEGT in the germline V gene. V was shortened by 2 bases and J by 6 bases, with 17 bases between the two germline ends. CDR3 in DNA: TGTGCCAGCAGTGAACTAGCGACGGGCGGCGTCAATGAGCAGTTCTTC. Protein: CASSELATGGVNEQFF.